The clone carrying this T cell receptor (beta chain) has at least ten counts. The antigen is unknown. Germline CDR1 is SQVTM and CDR2 is ANQGSEA. The CDR3 runs 11 residues. The ends were cut back, 0 bases at V and 4 bases at J, with 3 bases in the middle. Library preparation followed earlier protocols using designated TCR primers. Using its own MiXCR run on the PCR reads, TCRdb lists one record per CDR3 protein. The table shows 300,000 to 400,000 distinct CDR3 sequences, with over 20% occurring only once. This sample is drawn from a study of molecular identifiers for immune sequencing clone quantification. General study points: Clones above 20 RNA copies contained over 97% of effector molecules and under 1% of naive molecules.

The source is a human donor in good health. Some libraries in this study had Jurkat cell RNA spiked in. This chain joins TRBV29-1 and TRBJ2-5; D is unclear. The specimen sequenced was naive CD8+ T cells from blood, with Jurkat cell RNA spiked in. Sample subset: FACS-sorted CD8+CD4-CCR7+CD45RA+ naive T cells. The CDR3 DNA follows: TGCAGCGTTGAAGAAATAGAGACCCAGTACTTC. Residues: CSVEEIETQYF.